Below, 12 T cell receptor beta chains from the same sample are listed, as sequenced in a study of cytomegalovirus exposure and HLA in healthy donors. The primer mix had 60 Vbeta and 13 Jbeta primers. Assay used: immunoSEQ multiplex PCR; TCRdb lists only in-frame clones, some missing. The data show 140,000 or so clones, with over 60% seen just once and approximately 2.1% held by the top ten. The sequencing sample was made of PBMCs. These receptors originate from a middle-aged man in good health and CMV-seronegative.

Points on this clone: A junction end diverges from the germline sequence, so it may reflect a read error. The chain employs TRBV6-1 and TRBJ2-7; 9 nucleotides align to TRBD2. CDR1 is MNHNS, CDR2 SASEGT, per germline. The CDR3 has 15 amino acids. The CDR3 DNA reads as TGTGCCGGCAGCCAAGCGGCTAGCGGGGCCTACGAGCAGTACTTC. Protein sequence: CAGSQAASGAYEQYF.

The J gene is TRBJ1-1, the V gene TRBV28, with 10 bases fitting TRBD1. CDR3 length equals 14 residues. The junction had 5 bases not matched to a gene; V was cut back by 6 bases and J by 4 bases. Germline V CDR1 and CDR2: MDHEN, SYDVKM. CDR3 region: CASSRWTGGTEAFF. The CDR3 region has the DNA TGTGCCAGCAGCAGATGGACAGGGGGCACTGAAGCTTTCTTT.

This chain links TRBV7-2 with TRBJ2-6; 10 nucleotides align to TRBD1. Trimming took 6 bases from V and 1 from J; bases not matched to a gene: 6. The germline V gene encodes CDR1 SGHTA and CDR2 FQGNSA. The CDR3 runs to 17 residues. In DNA, the CDR3 is TGTGCCAGCAGTTCGGACAGGGGGTGGTCTGGGGCCAACGTCCTGACTTTC. Residues: CASSSDRGWSGANVLTF.

This clone was recorded a few times. This chain joins TRBV7-8 and TRBJ2-7; 8 bases match TRBD1. V gave up 5 bases and J gave up 3 bases; unmatched junction bases: 6. The CDR3 covers 14 residues. CDR1 SGHVS and CDR2 FQNEAQ come from the germline V gene. The DNA for the CDR3 is TGTGCCAGCAGCCACCCCGGGACAGGCTACGAGCAGTACTTC. It translates to CASSHPGTGYEQYF. The full variable domain, its missing parts supplied by reference TRBV7-8 and TRBJ2-7, is GAGVSQSPRYKVAKRGQDVALRCDPISGHVSLFWYQQALGQGPEFLTYFQNEAQLDKSGLPSDRFFAERPEGSVSTLKIQRTQQEDSAVYLCASSHPGTGYEQYFGPGTRLTVT.

This clone has just a few counts. This chain connects TRBV7-3 to TRBJ2-2; the D gene is possibly TRBD2 (5 bases). This CDR3 comprises 16 residues. Trimming removed 3 bases from V and 6 bases from J, with 17 bases in between. CDR1 is SGHTA and CDR2 is FQGTGA in the germline V gene. CDR3 nucleotide sequence: TGTGCCAGCAGCTTTGCCAGGACTCAGAGGTCCGGGGAGCTGTTTTTT. This codes for CASSFARTQRSGELFF.

CDR3 in DNA: TGTGCCAGCAGGGCAGGGGGTCAATACGAGCAGTACTTC. Protein sequence: CASRAGGQYEQYF. The rearrangement links TRBV6-5 to TRBJ2-7; 7 bases are shared with TRBD1. Germline loops: CDR1 MNHEY, CDR2 SVGAGI. Trimming removed 6 bases from V and 4 bases from J; junction bases left unmatched: 6. The CDR3 is made up of 13 amino acids.

The chain links TRBV19 to TRBJ1-2, with 8 bases matching TRBD1. Unmatched junction bases numbered 6, after V lost 6 bases and J lost 3 bases. Germline CDR1 is LNHDA and CDR2 is SQIVND (reference sequence). The CDR3 consists of 14 residues. CDR3 sequence (DNA): TGTGCCAGTAGAAGGACAGGGAAAGACTATGGCTACACCTTC. Protein product: CASRRTGKDYGYTF.

The genes are TRBV5-6 and TRBJ1-1, with D maybe TRBD1 (6 bases). The ends were cut back, 7 bases at V and 8 bases at J, with 21 bases in the middle. The CDR3 runs to 14 residues. From germline, CDR1 is SGHDT and CDR2 YYEEEE. CDR3 protein: CASGPGLIGTEAFF. The DNA for the CDR3 is TGTGCCAGCGGACCGGGGTTAATAGGGACAGAAGCTTTCTTT.

The genes are TRBV9 and TRBJ2-6, with D unresolved. Trimming removed 3 bases at V and 0 bases at J, with 4 bases between. Germline CDR1 SGDLS, CDR2 YYNGEE. This CDR3 spans 14 amino acids. CDR3 in amino acids: CASSAHSGANVLTF. CDR3 DNA: TGTGCCAGCAGCGCACACTCTGGGGCCAACGTCCTGACTTTC.

The genes are TRBV2 and TRBJ2-2; the match to TRBD2 covers 8 bases. The CDR3 length is 18 residues. J lost 4 bases, V lost 0 bases, and 10 bases had no gene match. Germline CDR1 reads SNHLY; CDR2 reads FYNNEI. The DNA for the CDR3 is TGTGCCAGCAGTGAAGCGCCAGCGGGGGCCTCGGGCACCGGGGAGCTGTTTTTT. Protein: CASSEAPAGASGTGELFF.

This rearrangement joins TRBV7-9 to TRBJ2-2, with 11 positions matching TRBD1. The J segment lost 6 bases and the V segment lost 4 bases, leaving 4 bases of the junction unmatched. The germline V gene encodes CDR1 SEHNR and CDR2 FQNEAQ (reference sequence). The CDR3 runs to 15 residues. The CDR3 DNA reads TGTGCCAGCAGCTACCGGGACAGGGGGGCCGGGGAGCTGTTTTTT. Amino acids: CASSYRDRGAGELFF.

The rearrangement links TRBV20-1 to TRBJ2-1, with D perhaps matching TRBD1 (5 bases). Trimming shortened V by 2 bases and J by 10 bases, and 9 bases separated the two germline ends. CDR3 length: 11 residues. Per germline, CDR1 DFQATT and CDR2 SNEGSKA (reference sequence). The CDR3 coding sequence is TGCAGTGCTAGAAGGGGCCCGGAGCAGTTCTTC. This translates into CSARRGPEQFF.